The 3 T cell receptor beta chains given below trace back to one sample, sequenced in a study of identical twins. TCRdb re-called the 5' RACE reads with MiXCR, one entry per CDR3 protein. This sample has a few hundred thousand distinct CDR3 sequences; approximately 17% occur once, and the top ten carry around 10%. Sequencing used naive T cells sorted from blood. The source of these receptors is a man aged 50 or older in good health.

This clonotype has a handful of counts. The CDR3 nucleotides read TGTGCCAGCAGTTCGGGGACTGCGGGGGGGTACACAGATACGCAGTATTTT. Its protein is CASSSGTAGGYTDTQYF. The rearrangement links TRBV12-3 or TRBV12-4 to TRBJ2-3; the match to TRBD2 covers 9 bases. J gave up 2 bases and V 4 bases, and 10 bases lay outside the gene matches. The length of the CDR3 is 17 residues.

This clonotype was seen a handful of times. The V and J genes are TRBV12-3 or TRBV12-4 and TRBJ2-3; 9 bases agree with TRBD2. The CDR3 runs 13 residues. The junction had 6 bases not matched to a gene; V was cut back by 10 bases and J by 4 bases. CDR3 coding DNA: TGTGCCACCGGGACTAGCATCTCAGATACGCAGTATTTT. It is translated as CATGTSISDTQYF.

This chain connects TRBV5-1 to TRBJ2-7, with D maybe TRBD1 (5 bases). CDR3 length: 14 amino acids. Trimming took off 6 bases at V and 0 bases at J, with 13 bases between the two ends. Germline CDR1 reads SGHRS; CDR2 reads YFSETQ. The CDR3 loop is CASTGSTVSYEQYF. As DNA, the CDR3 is TGCGCCAGCACTGGGTCGACAGTCTCCTACGAGCAGTACTTC.